Following are 23 T cell receptor beta chains from one sample sequenced in a study of graft-versus-host responses after intestinal transplantation. These receptors' antigens are unknown. TCRdb's copy holds only in-frame clones and misses some; the assay was immunoSEQ multiplex PCR. The data show 30,000 to 50,000 clones, about 95% seen once. The source was unstimulated CD8+ T cells sorted from spleen or lymph node cells, collected before transplant. These receptors all come from a human donor who was the organ donor for an intestinal transplant.

The chain links TRBV6-5 to TRBJ2-3, with D unclear. The CDR3 consists of 13 residues. CDR1 is MNHEY, CDR2 SVGAGI, per germline. The ends were cut back, 6 bases at V and 4 bases at J, with 11 bases in the middle. The CDR3 coding sequence is TGTGCCAGCAGCCCATCATATGCAGATACGCAGTATTTT. Amino acid sequence: CASSPSYADTQYF.

The chain links TRBV18 to TRBJ1-2; 8 nucleotides line up with TRBD1. The CDR3 is 15 residues long. Trimming removed 0 bases from V and 4 bases from J; junction bases left unmatched: 4. Germline V gene sequence: CDR1 KGHSH, CDR2 LQKENI. CDR3 DNA sequence: TGTGCCAGCTCACCACCTTACAGGGGGGCCTATGGCTACACCTTC. This encodes CASSPPYRGAYGYTF.

The V call is TRBV7-9, the J call TRBJ2-2; a weak D match, TRBD1 (6 bases). V gave up 4 bases and J gave up 0 bases, with 9 bases separating them. The CDR3 spans 15 residues. CDR1 is SEHNR, CDR2 FQNEAQ, per germline (reference sequence). Here the CDR3 reads CASSSGTTNTGELFF. CDR3 DNA sequence: TGTGCCAGCAGCTCCGGGACAACGAACACCGGGGAGCTGTTTTTT.

V gene TRBV4-3 combines with J gene TRBJ2-3; a weak D match, TRBD2 (5 bases). V was shortened by 0 bases and J by 0 bases, with 7 bases between the two germline ends. The CDR3 is 15 amino acids. Germline CDR1 reads LGHNA; CDR2 reads YSLEER. In DNA form, the CDR3 reads TGCGCCAGCAGCCAAGACAGGACTAGCACAGATACGCAGTATTTT. This codes for CASSQDRTSTDTQYF.

The chain joins TRBV7-2 to TRBJ2-5, with TRBD2 matching 11 bases. CDR1 and CDR2 (germline): SGHTA, FQGNSA. The V segment lost 1 base and the J segment 5 bases; nucleotides outside the gene matches: 6. This CDR3 spans 16 amino acids. The CDR3 DNA reads TGTGCCAGCAGCTTAGTTGCCCTAGCGGGGGGTGAGACCCAGTACTTC. It is translated as CASSLVALAGGETQYF. Full variable domain (outside the CDR3, taken from reference TRBV7-2 and TRBJ2-5): GAGVSQSPSNKVTEKGKDVELRCDPISGHTALYWYRQSLGQGLEFLIYFQGNSAPDKSGLPSDRFSAERTGGSVSTLTIQRTQQEDSAVYLCASSLVALAGGETQYFGPGTRLLVL.

V is TRBV5-1 and J is TRBJ2-7; TRBD1 might be the D (7 bases). The germline V gene has CDR1 SGHRS and CDR2 YFSETQ. This CDR3 comprises 15 residues. The ends were cut back, 4 bases at V and 3 bases at J, with 17 bases in the middle. CDR3 DNA: TGCGCCAGCAGCCAGTCGGGGGACAGCCTCTACGAGCAGTACTTC. Amino acids: CASSQSGDSLYEQYF. The full variable domain, in which reference TRBV5-1 and TRBJ2-7 provide the parts outside the CDR3, is KAGVTQTPRYLIKTRGQQVTLSCSPISGHRSVSWYQQTPGQGLQFLFEYFSETQRNKGNFPGRFSGRQFSNSRSEMNVSTLELGDSALYLCASSQSGDSLYEQYFGPGTRLTVT.

V is TRBV5-1 and J is TRBJ2-7, with a weak D call TRBD2 (5 bases). CDR1 SGHRS and CDR2 YFSETQ come from the germline V gene. The CDR3 is 15 amino acids. Deletions cut 0 bases from V and 1 base from J, with 11 bases between. The CDR3 sequence is CASSLGESGSYEQYF. The CDR3 DNA is TGCGCCAGCAGCTTGGGAGAATCGGGATCCTACGAGCAGTACTTC.

The chain joins TRBV7-2 to TRBJ2-3; 9 nucleotides match TRBD2. Germline lookup yields CDR1 SGHTA and CDR2 FQGNSA. V lost 2 bases, J lost 2 bases, and 14 bases stayed unmatched. This CDR3 has 19 amino acids. CDR3 protein: CASSLTYTPRLAVTDTQYF. Here the CDR3 DNA reads TGTGCCAGCAGCTTAACTTACACTCCCCGACTAGCGGTCACAGATACGCAGTATTTT.

The gene calls are TRBV4-1 and TRBJ2-2, with D possibly TRBD1 on 7 matching bases. Germline V CDR1 and CDR2: MGHRA, YSYEKL. The CDR3 totals 15 residues. V was pared by 4 bases and J by 3 bases, with 12 bases between. The CDR3 sequence is CASSLSRGDTGELFF. Here the CDR3 DNA reads TGCGCCAGCAGCCTCAGCAGGGGGGACACCGGGGAGCTGTTTTTT.

The rearrangement links TRBV30 to TRBJ2-7; 7 bases align to TRBD1. Trimming removed 4 bases from V and 3 bases from J; junction bases left unmatched: 0. The V gene's germline CDR1 is GTSNPN and CDR2 SVGIG (reference sequence). This CDR3 is 11 amino acids long. CDR3: CAWTGGYEQYF. The DNA of the CDR3 is TGTGCCTGGACAGGGGGCTACGAGCAGTACTTC.

The chain joins TRBV10-2 to TRBJ2-7; the D is unclear. Germline values: CDR1 WSHSY, CDR2 SAAADI. V was clipped by 3 bases and J by 2 bases, with 8 bases between them. The CDR3 extends over 13 amino acids. The CDR3: CASSDGGPYEQYF. The CDR3 nucleotides read TGCGCCAGCAGTGACGGTGGGCCCTACGAGCAGTACTTC.

This chain uses TRBV27 with TRBJ2-2; 14 bases line up with TRBD2. The germline CDR1 and CDR2 sequences are MNHEY and SMNVEV (reference sequence). The CDR3 is 18 residues long. J gave up 7 bases and V 5 bases, and 12 bases lay outside the gene matches. CDR3 sequence reads: CASSPTGTSGGVSGELFF. Here the CDR3 DNA reads TGTGCCAGCAGTCCGACCGGGACTAGCGGGGGTGTAAGCGGGGAGCTGTTTTTT.

The chain joins TRBV5-6 to TRBJ2-7; D not resolved. CDR1 SGHDT and CDR2 YYEEEE come from the germline V gene. The V and J ends lost 0 bases and 6 bases respectively, with 7 bases between them. The length of the CDR3 is 12 residues. In nucleotides, the CDR3 is TGTGCCAGCAGCTTGGGCGAAGGCGAGCAGTACTTC. Residues: CASSLGEGEQYF.

The V and J genes are TRBV28 and TRBJ2-3; 8 nucleotides line up with TRBD1. CDR1 and CDR2 from the germline V gene are MDHEN and SYDVKM. The CDR3 is 16 residues long. V was clipped by 6 bases and J by 0 bases; unmatched bases: 8. CDR3 amino acids: CASSPGTGPSTDTQYF. CDR3 nucleotides: TGTGCCAGCAGCCCCGGGACAGGCCCTAGCACAGATACGCAGTATTTT.

The chain is built from TRBV12-5 and TRBJ2-5, with 10 bases that match TRBD1. TRBJ2-7 explains the end of the DNA better; the J call may be wrong. CDR1 and CDR2 from the germline V gene are LGHNT and FRNRAP. The CDR3 spans 14 residues. The CDR3 loop is CASGPGQGYNEQYF. The CDR3 bases are TGTGCTAGTGGGCCGGGACAGGGGTACAACGAGCAGTACTTC.

The chain couples TRBV19 to TRBJ1-6; D is unclear. The V gene's germline CDR1 is LNHDA and CDR2 SQIVND (reference sequence). This CDR3 spans 12 amino acids. Trimming shortened V by 1 base and J by 12 bases, and 7 bases separated the two germline ends. The CDR3 loop reads CASSIVGLPLHF. The DNA for the CDR3 is TGTGCCAGTAGTATAGTAGGTTTACCCCTCCACTTT.

This rearrangement joins TRBV11-2 to TRBJ2-7; 8 nucleotides line up with TRBD2. The CDR3 runs to 13 residues. V was clipped by 11 bases and J by 4 bases; unmatched bases: 10. Germline CDR1 reads SGHAT; CDR2 reads FQNNGV. The CDR3 DNA reads as TGTGCCTGTGACGGGGGGGAAAATTACGAGCAGTACTTC. Translation gives CACDGGENYEQYF.

The chain combines TRBV7-6 with TRBJ2-7, with 7 bases matching TRBD1. Germline trimming cut 1 base from V and 6 bases from J; bases unmatched to any gene: 3. This CDR3 spans 13 amino acids. CDR1 is SGHVS and CDR2 is FNYEAQ in the germline V gene. CDR3 sequence: CASSLGTGGEQYF. The CDR3 DNA reads TGTGCCAGCAGCTTAGGGACAGGAGGCGAGCAGTACTTC.

The CDR3 protein is CASSPRAGNEQYF. CDR3 nucleotides: TGTGCCAGCAGCCCTAGGGCAGGGAACGAGCAGTACTTC. This chain uses TRBV7-6 with TRBJ2-7; tentative D call: TRBD1 (5 bases). This CDR3 contains 13 residues. CDR1 SGHVS and CDR2 FNYEAQ come from the germline V gene. Between the trimmed V and J ends, which lost 5 bases and 5 bases, there was a span of 13 bases.

The gene calls are TRBV4-2 and TRBJ2-5; TRBD2 matches at 16 bases. This CDR3 region has 18 residues. CDR1 is LGHNA and CDR2 is YNFKEQ in the germline V gene. Unmatched junction bases numbered 9, after V lost 3 bases and J lost 5 bases. The CDR3 reads CASSHHGTSGGAWETQYF. CDR3 nucleotides: TGTGCCAGCAGCCACCACGGGACTAGCGGGGGGGCCTGGGAGACCCAGTACTTC.

The gene calls are TRBV9 and TRBJ2-5, with D perhaps TRBD1 (6 bases). Germline CDR1 SGDLS, CDR2 YYNGEE. The length of the CDR3 is 16 residues. The germline V and J ends were trimmed by 0 bases and 4 bases, with 16 bases remaining between them. The CDR3 bases are TGTGCCAGCAGCGTAGGGGGGCAGGCCCGTCCAGAGACCCAGTACTTC. The encoded protein is CASSVGGQARPETQYF.

V usage is TRBV13 and J usage is TRBJ2-1, with 7 nucleotides matching TRBD2. The CDR3 is 15 amino acids. V shed 0 bases, J shed 5 bases, and the junction held 4 bases outside the gene matches. Germline CDR1 reads PRHDT; CDR2 reads FYEKMQ (reference sequence). CDR3 residues: CASSLGPAGNNEQFF. The CDR3 coding sequence is TGTGCCAGCAGCTTAGGCCCAGCGGGGAACAATGAGCAGTTCTTC.

This clone was recorded once. J is TRBJ2-5 and V is TRBV9; no firm D call. V dropped 0 bases and J dropped 2 bases, with 8 bases sitting between them. This CDR3 contains 14 residues. The V gene's germline CDR1 is SGDLS and CDR2 YYNGEE. CDR3 DNA: TGTGCCAGCAGCGTAGGTGGGGTTCAAGAGACCCAGTACTTC. Protein product: CASSVGGVQETQYF.